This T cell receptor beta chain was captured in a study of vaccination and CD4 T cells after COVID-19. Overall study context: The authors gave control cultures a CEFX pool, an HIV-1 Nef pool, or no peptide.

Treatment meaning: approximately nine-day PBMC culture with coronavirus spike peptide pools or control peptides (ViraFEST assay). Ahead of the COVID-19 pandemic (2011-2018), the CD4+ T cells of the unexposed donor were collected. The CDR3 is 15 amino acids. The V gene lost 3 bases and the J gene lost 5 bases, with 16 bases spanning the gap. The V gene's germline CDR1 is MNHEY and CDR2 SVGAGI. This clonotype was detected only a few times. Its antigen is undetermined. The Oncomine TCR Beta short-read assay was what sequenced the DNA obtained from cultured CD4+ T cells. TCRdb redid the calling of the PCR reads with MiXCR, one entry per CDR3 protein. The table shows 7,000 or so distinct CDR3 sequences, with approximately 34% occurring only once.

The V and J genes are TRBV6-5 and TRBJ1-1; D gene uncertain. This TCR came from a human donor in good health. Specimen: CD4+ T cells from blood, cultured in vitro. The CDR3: CASSYVSLSGTEAFF. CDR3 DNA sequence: TGTGCCAGCAGTTATGTGTCACTTTCGGGGACTGAAGCTTTCTTT.